The 30 T cell receptor beta chains below all came from one sample that was sequenced in a study of cytomegalovirus exposure and HLA in healthy donors. The PCR used 60 Vbeta and 13 Jbeta primers. TCRdb keeps only in-frame clones here, not all; method: immunoSEQ multiplex PCR. This table holds more than 90,000 clones, approximately 75% found once. Sequences were obtained from PBMCs. These receptors were collected from a man aged 50 or older in good health and CMV-seropositive.

This clone occurred a few times. J is TRBJ2-5 and V is TRBV7-2, with a possible D match to TRBD2 (5 bases). This CDR3 is 13 amino acids long. The V and J ends lost 4 bases and 4 bases respectively, with 10 bases between them. Germline CDR1 is SGHTA and CDR2 is FQGNSA. DNA for the CDR3: TGTGCCAGCAGCTCCCGCGCGGGAGAGACCCAGTACTTC. This encodes CASSSRAGETQYF. The whole variable domain, filled in from reference TRBV7-2 and TRBJ2-5, reads GAGVSQSPSNKVTEKGKDVELRCDPISGHTALYWYRQSLGQGLEFLIYFQGNSAPDKSGLPSDRFSAERTGGSVSTLTIQRTQQEDSAVYLCASSSRAGETQYFGPGTRLLVL.

The rearrangement links TRBV7-2 to TRBJ1-1, with 7 positions matching TRBD1. Germline V gene data show CDR1 as SGHTA and CDR2 as FQGNSA. V trimming: 4 bases; J trimming: 4 bases; junction bases outside the gene matches: 3. This CDR3 comprises 13 residues. The CDR3 sequence is CASSWRQGTEAFF. The CDR3 nucleotides read TGTGCCAGCAGCTGGAGACAGGGCACTGAAGCTTTCTTT.

The chain has TRBV6-5 and TRBJ2-5; no clear D. V gave up 2 bases and J gave up 1 base, with 8 bases separating them. The CDR3 totals 14 residues. Germline V lookup: CDR1 MNHEY, CDR2 SVGAGI. Here the CDR3 reads CASSYGRLQETQYF. The CDR3 nucleotides read TGTGCCAGCAGTTACGGCAGGCTCCAAGAGACCCAGTACTTC.

This clone came up once. The chain links TRBV28 to TRBJ1-2; possible D gene TRBD1, 6 bases. Trimming removed 6 bases at V and 8 bases at J, with 19 bases between. The germline CDR1 and CDR2 sequences are MDHEN and SYDVKM. The CDR3 loop spans 14 amino acids. The CDR3 spells CASSRPGQSRGYTF. The CDR3 nucleotides read TGTGCCAGCAGCCGCCCGGGACAATCGAGGGGCTACACCTTC.

The V and J genes are TRBV5-6 and TRBJ2-1, with TRBD2 matching over 7 bases. Looked up from germline, CDR1 is SGHDT and CDR2 is YYEEEE. The CDR3 loop spans 16 amino acids. The V segment lost 4 bases and the J segment 3 bases; nucleotides outside the gene matches: 10. This chain's CDR3 is CASSPVGGERYNEQFF. For the CDR3, the DNA is TGTGCCAGCAGCCCGGTGGGGGGGGAGCGCTACAATGAGCAGTTCTTC.

This chain connects TRBV29-1 to TRBJ2-7; possibly TRBD2 for D (5 bases). Deletions cut 0 bases from V and 3 bases from J, with 9 bases between. The CDR3 covers 13 residues. Germline CDR1 SQVTM, CDR2 ANQGSEA. The chain's CDR3 is CSVEDGGSYEQYF. The CDR3 nucleotides read TGCAGCGTTGAAGATGGTGGGAGCTACGAGCAGTACTTC.

The V gene is TRBV7-2, the J gene TRBJ2-3, with 7 bases aligning to TRBD2. This CDR3 is built from 12 residues. Unmatched junction bases numbered 11, after V lost 5 bases and J lost 15 bases. Germline V gives CDR1 SGHTA, CDR2 FQGNSA. The CDR3 sequence: CASSPPTGGRYF. For the CDR3, the DNA is TGTGCCAGCAGCCCCCCAACGGGGGGTAGATATTTT.

The chain joins TRBV5-1 to TRBJ1-4; tentative D call: TRBD1 (5 bases). Germline lookup yields CDR1 SGHRS and CDR2 YFSETQ. This CDR3 contains 13 residues. V gave up 4 bases and J gave up 8 bases, with 12 bases separating them. CDR3 amino acids: CASSPGGEEKLFF. CDR3 nucleotide sequence: TGCGCCAGCAGCCCGGGAGGGGAGGAAAAACTGTTTTTT.

The rearrangement uses TRBV6-5 and TRBJ1-6, with a weak D call TRBD1 (6 bases). The CDR3 spans 15 residues. Germline lookup yields CDR1 MNHEY and CDR2 SVGAGI. Trimming pared 0 bases from V and 13 bases from J, leaving 16 bases between. The CDR3 protein is CASSYSGTNGSPLHF. CDR3 nucleotide sequence: TGTGCCAGCAGTTACTCCGGGACAAATGGTTCGCCCCTCCACTTT.

The chain carries TRBV28 and TRBJ2-5, with 8 positions matching TRBD1. J gave up 4 bases and V 5 bases, and 6 bases lay outside the gene matches. The CDR3 totals 14 residues. The germline CDR1 and CDR2 sequences are MDHEN and SYDVKM. CDR3 sequence reads: CASSHLDRGETQYF. In DNA, the CDR3 is TGTGCCAGCAGTCATCTAGACAGGGGAGAGACCCAGTACTTC.

The chain couples TRBV19 to TRBJ2-3; 10 bases agree with TRBD2. The CDR3 totals 15 residues. Germline V gene data show CDR1 as LNHDA and CDR2 as SQIVND (reference sequence). With 9 bases clipped from V and 3 bases from J, the junction kept 9 bases outside the gene matches. In DNA, the CDR3 is TGTGCCAGCGGGGGGCTAGCGGGAGCGACAGATACGCAGTATTTT. Protein product: CASGGLAGATDTQYF.

V usage is TRBV25-1 and J usage is TRBJ1-2; D is ambiguous. The V end lost 5 bases, the J end lost 2 bases, and 9 bases lay between the germline ends. The CDR3 spans 13 residues. Germline V gives CDR1 MGHDK, CDR2 SYGVNS. The CDR3: CASSPGLNYGYTF. The CDR3 DNA reads as TGTGCCAGCAGTCCAGGTCTCAACTATGGCTACACCTTC.

The V gene is TRBV5-4, the J gene TRBJ2-5, with 7 bases identical to TRBD1. V lost 6 bases and J lost 4; bases outside the gene matches: 6. This CDR3 comprises 13 residues. The germline V gene encodes CDR1 SGHNT and CDR2 YYREEE (reference sequence). CDR3 residues: CASTTGAGETQYF. The DNA of the CDR3 is TGTGCCAGCACCACAGGGGCGGGAGAGACCCAGTACTTC.

The rearrangement uses TRBV6-5 and TRBJ2-2, with D possibly matching TRBD2 (5 bases). V was clipped by 4 bases and J by 7 bases, with 7 bases between them. The CDR3 consists of 12 residues. Germline CDR1 MNHEY, CDR2 SVGAGI. CDR3 nucleotides: TGTGCCAGCAGTTCCGCGGGCGGGGAGCTGTTTTTT. This encodes CASSSAGGELFF.

This chain links TRBV5-1 with TRBJ1-1; 11 nucleotides agree with TRBD1. CDR1 is SGHRS, CDR2 YFSETQ, per germline. The CDR3 has 16 residues. J gave up 5 bases and V 5 bases, and 11 bases lay outside the gene matches. The CDR3 here is CASSLGQGAPPTEAFF. The CDR3 coding sequence is TGCGCCAGCAGTCTAGGACAGGGGGCGCCGCCGACTGAAGCTTTCTTT. Complete variable domain (other parts from reference TRBV5-1 and TRBJ1-1): KAGVTQTPRYLIKTRGQQVTLSCSPISGHRSVSWYQQTPGQGLQFLFEYFSETQRNKGNFPGRFSGRQFSNSRSEMNVSTLELGDSALYLCASSLGQGAPPTEAFFGQGTRLTVV.

The chain recombines TRBV30 with TRBJ2-5, with a tentative D call TRBD2 (5 bases). The DNA end favors TRBJ2-7, so the J call may be wrong. This CDR3 has 13 residues. Germline V gene lookup returns CDR1 GTSNPN and CDR2 SVGIG (reference sequence). DNA of the CDR3: TGTGCCACTTCGGACTGGATCGGAAACGAGCAGTACTTC. The encoded protein is CATSDWIGNEQYF.

This clone was picked up one time. J is TRBJ1-1 and V is TRBV6-5; possible D gene TRBD1, 5 bases. The CDR3 is made up of 16 amino acids. The germline CDR1 and CDR2 sequences are MNHEY and SVGAGI. The V and J ends lost 0 bases and 1 base respectively, with 12 bases between them. In DNA form, the CDR3 reads TGTGCCAGCAGTTACTCGCGGGGCAACGCGAACACTGAAGCTTTCTTT. Amino acids: CASSYSRGNANTEAFF.

The V gene is TRBV29-1, the J gene TRBJ1-5; no definite D call. This CDR3 spans 13 amino acids. Trimming removed 5 bases at V and 7 bases at J, with 15 bases between. In germline, CDR1 is SQVTM, CDR2 ANQGSEA. The CDR3 nucleotides are TGCAGCGTTACTGACGGACTAGGCCAGCCCCAGCATTTT. Protein: CSVTDGLGQPQHF. Looking up the rest from reference TRBV29-1 and TRBJ1-5 gives the full variable domain: SAVISQKPSRDICQRGTSLTIQCQVDSQVTMMFWYRQQPGQSLTLIATANQGSEATYESGFVIDKFPISRPNLTFSTLTVSNMSPEDSSIYLCSVTDGLGQPQHFGDGTRLSIL.

The chain combines TRBV27 with TRBJ1-6, with 7 positions matching TRBD1. The V and J ends lost 3 bases and 7 bases, in that order; junction bases with no gene match: 6. The CDR3 contains 15 residues. Germline CDR1 is MNHEY and CDR2 is SMNVEV (reference sequence). The CDR3 loop reads CASSLSQGSNSPLHF. CDR3 DNA sequence: TGTGCCAGCAGTTTGTCACAGGGGTCAAATTCACCCCTCCACTTT.

The chain combines TRBV5-1 with TRBJ2-7, with D tentatively TRBD1 (7 bases). The CDR3 extends over 15 amino acids. V lost 0 bases and J lost 6, with 16 bases in between. Germline CDR1 reads SGHRS; CDR2 reads YFSETQ. In DNA form, the CDR3 reads TGCGCCAGCAGCTTGGCCGCTCGGCAGGGGGGCGAGCAGTACTTC. This codes for CASSLAARQGGEQYF. The variable domain in full, with the rest retrieved from reference TRBV5-1 and TRBJ2-7, is KAGVTQTPRYLIKTRGQQVTLSCSPISGHRSVSWYQQTPGQGLQFLFEYFSETQRNKGNFPGRFSGRQFSNSRSEMNVSTLELGDSALYLCASSLAARQGGEQYFGPGTRLTVT.

The CDR3 region has the DNA TGTGCCAGCAGTGAAGCGCTTCCGGGGGGAAGAAGTAACTATGGCTACACCTTC. Translating it yields CASSEALPGGRSNYGYTF. This chain connects TRBV2 to TRBJ1-2; a possible D gene is TRBD1 (5 bases). This CDR3 is built from 18 residues. V lost 0 bases and J lost 1, with 18 bases in between. Germline V gene data show CDR1 as SNHLY and CDR2 as FYNNEI.

The V call is TRBV7-9, the J call TRBJ2-6; 9 positions match TRBD1. The ends lost 5 bases at V and 0 bases at J; junction bases unmatched: 8. Germline CDR1 is SEHNR and CDR2 is FQNEAQ (reference sequence). The CDR3 is 18 residues long. The CDR3: CASSPRDRALSGANVLTF. The DNA of the CDR3 is TGTGCCAGCAGCCCTCGGGACAGGGCTCTCTCTGGGGCCAACGTCCTGACTTTC. Based on the CDR3 plus reference TRBV7-9 and TRBJ2-6, the full variable domain is DTGVSQNPRHKITKRGQNVTFRCDPISEHNRLYWYRQTLGQGPEFLTYFQNEAQLEKSRLLSDRFSAERPKGSFSTLEIQRTEQGDSAMYLCASSPRDRALSGANVLTFGAGSRLTVL.

This clone appeared a few times. The chain uses TRBV14 and TRBJ1-2; 9 nucleotides line up with TRBD1. Germline V gene data show CDR1 as SGHDN and CDR2 as FVKESK. V was pared by 0 bases and J by 3 bases, with 5 bases of the junction left unmatched. This CDR3 region has 16 residues. The CDR3 sequence is CASSQEDRGFHYGYTF. The DNA for the CDR3 is TGTGCCAGCAGCCAAGAGGACAGGGGTTTTCACTATGGCTACACCTTC.

The chain links TRBV6-1 to TRBJ2-3; a weak D match, TRBD1 (6 bases). Germline CDR1 reads MNHNS; CDR2 reads SASEGT. Trimming removed 8 bases from V and 4 bases from J, with 13 bases in between. The CDR3 covers 13 residues. CDR3 nucleotides: TGTGCCAGCTTGAGAGGGACATCAGATACGCAGTATTTT. Its translation: CASLRGTSDTQYF.

The chain uses TRBV6-6 and TRBJ1-2, with 7 bases lining up with TRBD1. Germline CDR1 is MNHNY and CDR2 is SVGAGI (reference sequence). Trimming took 6 bases from V and 8 from J; bases not matched to a gene: 12. There are 14 residues in the CDR3. CDR3 sequence reads: CASSSTNRGRGYTF. The CDR3, as DNA: TGTGCCAGCAGCTCTACTAACAGGGGACGCGGCTACACCTTC.

V and J are TRBV4-1 and TRBJ2-5; D may be TRBD1 (6 bases). CDR3 length: 16 residues. V lost 2 bases and J 7 bases, leaving 20 bases between the germline ends. CDR1 MGHRA and CDR2 YSYEKL come from the germline V gene. The CDR3 DNA sequence: TGCGCCAGCAGCCAACCGGGACAAAAGGGTCCGTGGACCCAGTACTTC. It translates to CASSQPGQKGPWTQYF.

As regards this clone: At one of its ends the junction is not consistent with the germline gene, which may arise from a read error. CDR3 sequence: CATSKQGAQSMKYF. As DNA, the CDR3 is TGTGCCACCAGTAAACAGGGGGCGCAATCAATGAAGTACTTC. This chain joins TRBV6-5 and TRBJ2-7; 9 nucleotides match TRBD1. The germline V gene encodes CDR1 MNHEY and CDR2 SVGAGI. CDR3 size: 14 residues.

The chain uses TRBV7-2 and TRBJ2-5; TRBD2 agrees at 9 bases. Germline V gene lookup returns CDR1 SGHTA and CDR2 FQGNSA. The CDR3 length is 13 residues. The V and J ends lost 11 bases and 2 bases, in that order; junction bases with no gene match: 6. The CDR3 is CASRGGSQETQYF. The CDR3, as DNA: TGTGCCTCGCGGGGGGGGTCTCAAGAGACCCAGTACTTC.

This clone was counted between two and nine times. The chain combines TRBV30 with TRBJ2-6; 10 bases map to TRBD1. The CDR3 extends over 16 amino acids. V lost 5 bases and J lost 1; bases outside the gene matches: 5. CDR1 GTSNPN and CDR2 SVGIG come from the germline V gene (reference sequence). CDR3 region: CAWATGQGSGANVLTF. The CDR3 nucleotides read TGTGCCTGGGCAACGGGACAGGGGTCTGGGGCCAACGTCCTGACTTTC.

The chain employs TRBV7-2 and TRBJ1-3, with a weak D call TRBD1 (6 bases). Germline V gene lookup returns CDR1 SGHTA and CDR2 FQGNSA. Trimming stripped 5 bases from V and 0 bases from J, with 11 bases between. The CDR3 consists of 15 residues. In DNA form, the CDR3 reads TGTGCCAGCAGCGCGGACAGCTACTCTGGAAACACCATATATTTT. Translated, it gives CASSADSYSGNTIYF.